The 17 T cell receptor beta chains below were found in one sample sequenced in a study of preoperative IRX-2 immunotherapy in early breast cancer. Documented treatment: preoperative locoregional IRX-2 cytokine immunotherapy. Assay: immunoSEQ multiplex PCR; the TCRdb copy retains only in-frame clones and omits some. The repertoire consists of 25,000 or so clones, with more than 80% occurring once and the leading ten covering approximately 9.4%. The source was tumor tissue, collected after IRX-2 immunotherapy. The receptors come from a human donor with breast cancer.

This rearrangement joins TRBV4-3 to TRBJ1-1; D call uncertain. Germline values: CDR1 LGHNA, CDR2 YSLEER. Trimming left V 1 base short and J 5 bases short, with 8 bases between. This CDR3 is built from 13 residues. CDR3 nucleotides: TGCGCCAGCAGCCAAGTAGTGCAGACTGAAGCTTTCTTT. Protein product: CASSQVVQTEAFF.

This chain links TRBV4-3 with TRBJ1-6; D is perhaps TRBD1 (5 bases). CDR3 length: 17 residues. Deletions cut 1 base from V and 12 bases from J, with 22 bases between. In germline, CDR1 is LGHNA, CDR2 YSLEER. CDR3 residues: CASSQVWGKGSRLPLHF. The CDR3 DNA reads as TGCGCCAGCAGCCAAGTCTGGGGGAAGGGTTCTCGACTACCCCTCCACTTT.

This chain connects TRBV23-1 to TRBJ2-1, with D possibly matching TRBD1 (6 bases). TRBV23-1 is an ORF, and what it does is uncertain. V lost 4 bases and J 0 bases, leaving 10 bases between the germline ends. The CDR3 loop spans 15 amino acids. The CDR3 region is CASSPGQSSYNEQFF. CDR3 nucleotides: TGCGCCAGCAGTCCCGGACAGAGCTCCTACAATGAGCAGTTCTTC.

V is TRBV2 and J is TRBJ2-7, with D possibly matching TRBD1 (6 bases). Germline V gene sequence: CDR1 SNHLY, CDR2 FYNNEI. CDR3 size: 14 residues. V was shortened by 6 bases and J by 4 bases, with 16 bases between the two germline ends. The CDR3 coding sequence is TGTGCCAGCAGAACCCGGACAGCGATTTACGAGCAGTACTTC. It is translated as CASRTRTAIYEQYF.

This clone showed up just once. The genes are TRBV27 and TRBJ2-3; D perhaps matches TRBD1 (5 bases). Germline V gene sequence: CDR1 MNHEY, CDR2 SMNVEV (reference sequence). V was cut by 5 bases and J by 2 bases, with 11 bases left in between. This CDR3 comprises 14 residues. This chain's CDR3 is CASSASDNTDTQYF. The CDR3 DNA reads as TGTGCCAGCAGTGCATCGGACAACACAGATACGCAGTATTTT.

The chain links TRBV28 to TRBJ1-5; a possible D gene is TRBD1 (5 bases). Looked up from germline, CDR1 is MDHEN and CDR2 is SYDVKM. The CDR3 has 15 residues. V lost 5 bases and J lost 6, with 17 bases in between. The CDR3 bases are TGTGCCAGCAGTCTGGGGGGGGGACCGAGTCAGCCCCAGCATTTT. It specifies CASSLGGGPSQPQHF.

The chain links TRBV5-1 to TRBJ1-5, with no clear D. This CDR3 contains 16 residues. Germline V CDR1 and CDR2: SGHRS, YFSETQ. Trimming took off 6 bases at V and 0 bases at J, with 16 bases between the two ends. The DNA of the CDR3 is TGCGCCAGCATAGCTCAGGCGTTATATAGCAATCAGCCCCAGCATTTT. It encodes CASIAQALYSNQPQHF. The full variable domain, its missing parts supplied by reference TRBV5-1 and TRBJ1-5, is KAGVTQTPRYLIKTRGQQVTLSCSPISGHRSVSWYQQTPGQGLQFLFEYFSETQRNKGNFPGRFSGRQFSNSRSEMNVSTLELGDSALYLCASIAQALYSNQPQHFGDGTRLSIL.

The chain couples TRBV19 to TRBJ1-2, with D perhaps matching TRBD1 (6 bases). The CDR3 is 12 amino acids. V lost 10 bases and J 6 bases, leaving 15 bases between the germline ends. The germline gives CDR1 LNHDA, CDR2 SQIVND (reference sequence). The CDR3 nucleotides are TGTGCCACCGTAACAGGGATCGATGGCTACACCTTC. This sequence encodes CATVTGIDGYTF.

This clone has just one count. V gene TRBV9 combines with J gene TRBJ2-5; 7 nucleotides align to TRBD2. The V segment lost 0 bases and the J segment 5 bases; nucleotides outside the gene matches: 4. This CDR3 has 14 amino acids. CDR1 is SGDLS, CDR2 YYNGEE, per germline. The CDR3 sequence is CASSVVDGGETQYF. CDR3 nucleotide sequence: TGTGCCAGCAGCGTAGTTGACGGGGGGGAGACCCAGTACTTC.

The V gene is TRBV6-5, the J gene TRBJ1-1, with 11 bases matching TRBD1. The CDR3 covers 13 residues. J gave up 3 bases and V 6 bases, and 0 bases lay outside the gene matches. The germline V gene encodes CDR1 MNHEY and CDR2 SVGAGI. CDR3 residues: CASRDRGHTEAFF. CDR3 sequence (DNA): TGTGCCAGCAGGGACAGGGGGCACACTGAAGCTTTCTTT.

V and J are TRBV5-1 and TRBJ2-7; D might be TRBD1 or TRBD2, each matching 6 bases. This CDR3 region has 13 residues. The germline V gene has CDR1 SGHRS and CDR2 YFSETQ. Trimming removed 4 bases at V and 4 bases at J, with 12 bases between. The CDR3, as DNA: TGCGCCAGCAGCGGGGGGCAGGGATACGAGCAGTACTTC. It translates to CASSGGQGYEQYF.

The rearrangement links TRBV19 to TRBJ2-7, with 7 nucleotides matching TRBD2. The germline V gene has CDR1 LNHDA and CDR2 SQIVND (reference sequence). J was trimmed by 3 bases and V by 5 bases; bases with no gene match: 7. The CDR3 consists of 14 residues. The CDR3 DNA reads TGTGCCAGTAGTCAAGGTTGGGGGGGCTACGAGCAGTACTTC. Its protein is CASSQGWGGYEQYF.

The chain joins TRBV14 to TRBJ2-3; 10 nucleotides agree with TRBD2. CDR3 length equals 15 residues. J was trimmed by 6 bases and V by 4 bases; bases with no gene match: 7. CDR1 and CDR2 from the germline V gene are SGHDN and FVKESK. CDR3: CASSPISGRSDTQYF. The CDR3 DNA is TGTGCCAGCAGCCCGATTAGCGGGAGGTCCGATACGCAGTATTTT.

The chain carries TRBV27 and TRBJ2-4, with 9 bases fitting TRBD1. CDR3 length equals 19 residues. Germline values: CDR1 MNHEY, CDR2 SMNVEV (reference sequence). J gave up 0 bases and V 9 bases, and 18 bases lay outside the gene matches. The CDR3 DNA follows: TGTGCCAGTCGTCCCGGGACAGGGCCACCGATCCTAGCCAAAAACATTCAGTACTTC. It specifies CASRPGTGPPILAKNIQYF.

The chain couples TRBV7-2 to TRBJ1-3, with D tentatively TRBD1 (6 bases). Trimming cost V 5 bases and J 4 bases, with 9 bases left between them. Germline-derived CDR1 and CDR2 are SGHTA and FQGNSA. The CDR3 loop spans 13 amino acids. CDR3 DNA: TGTGCCAGCAGCACAGGACAGGGAAACACCATATATTTT. It is translated as CASSTGQGNTIYF.

The chain employs TRBV15 and TRBJ2-3; TRBD1 aligns across 7 bases. The CDR3 spans 16 residues. Germline CDR1 and CDR2: LNHNV and YYDKDF (reference sequence). The V segment lost 2 bases and the J segment 6 bases; nucleotides outside the gene matches: 11. This CDR3 reads CATSRPKTGKVDTQYF. The CDR3 DNA is TGTGCCACCAGCAGACCCAAGACAGGGAAGGTTGATACGCAGTATTTT.

The rearrangement uses TRBV29-1 and TRBJ1-4; D might be TRBD1 (5 bases). The CDR3 loop spans 13 amino acids. Germline lookup yields CDR1 SQVTM and CDR2 ANQGSEA. V gave up 7 bases and J gave up 8 bases, with 17 bases separating them. DNA for the CDR3: TGCAGCGCGTTCGGGACTCGGTCCGAAAAACTGTTTTTT. Residues: CSAFGTRSEKLFF. The variable domain in full, completed from reference TRBV29-1 and TRBJ1-4, reads SAVISQKPSRDICQRGTSLTIQCQVDSQVTMMFWYRQQPGQSLTLIATANQGSEATYESGFVIDKFPISRPNLTFSTLTVSNMSPEDSSIYLCSAFGTRSEKLFFGSGTQLSVL.